This T cell receptor (beta chain) originates from a study of cytomegalovirus exposure and HLA in healthy donors. PCR was performed using 60 Vbeta and 13 Jbeta primers. This table comes from immunoSEQ multiplex PCR, and its TCRdb copy is limited to in-frame clones, with some not included. Of around 180,000 clones detected, 79% appear once; the ten largest clones hold roughly 1.4%. The junction had 12 bases not matched to a gene; V was cut back by 10 bases and J by 5 bases. The CDR3 is made up of 14 amino acids. CDR1 and CDR2 (germline): MNHNS, SASEGT. The chain uses TRBV6-1 and TRBJ2-7; 9 nucleotides match TRBD2. Sequenced sample: PBMCs. The sequence derives from a woman aged 45-65 years in good health and CMV-seronegative. DNA for the CDR3: TGTGCCACCCTACGGCTAGCGGGAAGTAACGAGCAGTACTTC. Protein sequence: CATLRLAGSNEQYF.